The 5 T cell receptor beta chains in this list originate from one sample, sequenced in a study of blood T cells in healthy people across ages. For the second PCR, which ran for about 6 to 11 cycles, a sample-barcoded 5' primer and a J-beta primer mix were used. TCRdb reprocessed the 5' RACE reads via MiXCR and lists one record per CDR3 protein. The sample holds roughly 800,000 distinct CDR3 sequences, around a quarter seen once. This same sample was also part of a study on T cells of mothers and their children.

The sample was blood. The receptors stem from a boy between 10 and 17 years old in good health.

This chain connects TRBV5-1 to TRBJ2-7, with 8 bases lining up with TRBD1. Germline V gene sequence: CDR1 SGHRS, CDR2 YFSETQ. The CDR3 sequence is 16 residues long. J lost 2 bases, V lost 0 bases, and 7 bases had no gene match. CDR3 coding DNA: TGCGCCAGCAGCTTGGCTTGGGACAGGACACCCTACGAGCAGTACTTC. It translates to CASSLAWDRTPYEQYF.

CDR3 DNA: TGCAGTGCTAGGGGACTGACATCGAACACTGAAGCTTTCTTT. This translates into CSARGLTSNTEAFF. V is TRBV20-1 and J is TRBJ1-1; D may be TRBD1 (5 bases). V lost 3 bases and J 1 base, leaving 12 bases between the germline ends. Germline V gene data show CDR1 as DFQATT and CDR2 as SNEGSKA (reference sequence). The CDR3 is 14 residues long.

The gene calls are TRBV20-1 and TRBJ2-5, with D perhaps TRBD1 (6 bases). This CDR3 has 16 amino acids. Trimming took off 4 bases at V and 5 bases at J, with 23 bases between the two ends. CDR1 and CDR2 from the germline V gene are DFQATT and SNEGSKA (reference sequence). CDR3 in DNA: TGCAGTGCTACGAGCCCAGGGGCCACAACCCATGAGACCCAGTACTTC. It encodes CSATSPGATTHETQYF.

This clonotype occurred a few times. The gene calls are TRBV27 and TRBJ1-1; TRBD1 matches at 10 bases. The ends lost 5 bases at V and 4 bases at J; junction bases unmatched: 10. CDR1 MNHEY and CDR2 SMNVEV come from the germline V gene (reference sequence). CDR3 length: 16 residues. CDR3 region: CASSPAAGTGATEAFF. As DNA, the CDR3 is TGTGCCAGCAGTCCCGCTGCGGGGACAGGGGCCACTGAAGCTTTCTTT.

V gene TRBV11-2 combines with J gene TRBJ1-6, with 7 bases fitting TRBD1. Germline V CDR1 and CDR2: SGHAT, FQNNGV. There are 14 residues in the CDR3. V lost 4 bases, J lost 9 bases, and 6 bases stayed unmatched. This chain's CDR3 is CASSSRQGSSPLHF. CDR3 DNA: TGTGCCAGCAGCTCCCGACAGGGCTCTTCACCCCTCCACTTT.